This T cell receptor beta chain was profiled in a study of blood T cell repertoires in COVID-19. Overall study: Some COVID-19 samples were acute and others convalescent; all came from the United States, Italy and Spain. T cells, B-cell-depleted T cells, or PBMCs supplied cDNA or gDNA.

Source study methods: For nucleated cells, counts were estimated from reference gene primer amplification. Sequencing used immunoSEQ multiplex PCR; TCRdb keeps in-frame clones, though not all of them. V, J and clone size are taken as reported in that table, and D and trimming were inferred from the DNA itself. The data contain some 200,000 clones, 80% to 85% of them singletons. Trimming stripped 3 bases from V and 5 bases from J, with 8 bases between. In germline, CDR1 is LNHDA, CDR2 SQIVND (reference sequence). CDR3 size: 13 residues. Sequenced sample: peripheral blood. The V and J genes are TRBV19 and TRBJ2-4, with D possibly being TRBD2 (5 bases). The receptor comes from a human donor with acute or convalescent COVID-19. The donor label of this sample is uncertain. The CDR3: CASSMEAENIQYF. The CDR3 DNA is TGTGCCAGTAGTATGGAGGCAGAAAACATTCAGTACTTC.